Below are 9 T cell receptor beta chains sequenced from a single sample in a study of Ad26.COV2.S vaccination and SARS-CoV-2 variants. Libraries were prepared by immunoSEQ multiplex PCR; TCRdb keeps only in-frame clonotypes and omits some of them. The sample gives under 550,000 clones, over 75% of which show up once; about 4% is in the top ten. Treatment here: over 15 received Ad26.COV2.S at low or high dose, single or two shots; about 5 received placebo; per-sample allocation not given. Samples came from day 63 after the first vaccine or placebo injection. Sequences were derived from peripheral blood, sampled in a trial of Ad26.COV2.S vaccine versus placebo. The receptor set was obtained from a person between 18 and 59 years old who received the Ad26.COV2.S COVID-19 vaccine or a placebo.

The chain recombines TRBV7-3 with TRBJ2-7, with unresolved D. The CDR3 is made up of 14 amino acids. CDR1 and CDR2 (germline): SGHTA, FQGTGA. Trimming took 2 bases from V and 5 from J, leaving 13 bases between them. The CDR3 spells CASSLGSSPHEQYF. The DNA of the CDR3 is TGTGCCAGCAGCTTAGGGTCCAGCCCGCACGAGCAGTACTTC.

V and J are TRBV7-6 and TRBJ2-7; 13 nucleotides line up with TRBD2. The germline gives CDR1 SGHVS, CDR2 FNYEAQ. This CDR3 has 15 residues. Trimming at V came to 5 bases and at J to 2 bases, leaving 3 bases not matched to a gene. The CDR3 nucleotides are TGTGCCAGCAGCCAACTAGCGGGGGGGACCTACGAGCAGTACTTC. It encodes CASSQLAGGTYEQYF.

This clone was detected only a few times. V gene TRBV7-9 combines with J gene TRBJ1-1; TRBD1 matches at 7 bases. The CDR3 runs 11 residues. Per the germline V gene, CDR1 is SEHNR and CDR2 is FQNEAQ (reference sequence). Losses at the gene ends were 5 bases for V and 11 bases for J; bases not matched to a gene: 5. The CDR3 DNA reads TGTGCCAGCAGCCGCACAGGGGAGGCTTTCTTT. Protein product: CASSRTGEAFF.

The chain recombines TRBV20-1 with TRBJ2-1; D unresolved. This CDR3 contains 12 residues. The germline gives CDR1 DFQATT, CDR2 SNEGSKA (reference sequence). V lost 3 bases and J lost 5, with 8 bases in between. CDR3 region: CSASYANNEQFF. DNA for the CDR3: TGCAGTGCTAGTTATGCGAACAATGAGCAGTTCTTC.

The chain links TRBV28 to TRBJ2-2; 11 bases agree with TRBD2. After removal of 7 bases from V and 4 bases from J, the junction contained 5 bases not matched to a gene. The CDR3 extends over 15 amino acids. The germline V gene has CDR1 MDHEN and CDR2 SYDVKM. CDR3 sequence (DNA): TGTGCCAGCACCACTAGCGGGGGCGTCACCGGGGAGCTGTTTTTT. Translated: CASTTSGGVTGELFF.

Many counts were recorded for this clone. Here the CDR3 reads CASSIFQAANTEAFF. In DNA form, the CDR3 reads TGTGCCAGTAGTATCTTCCAGGCCGCGAACACTGAAGCTTTCTTT. The chain has TRBV19 and TRBJ1-1; D gene ambiguous. Trimming stripped 3 bases from V and 1 base from J, with 12 bases between. The CDR3 contains 15 residues. The germline CDR1 and CDR2 sequences are LNHDA and SQIVND (reference sequence).

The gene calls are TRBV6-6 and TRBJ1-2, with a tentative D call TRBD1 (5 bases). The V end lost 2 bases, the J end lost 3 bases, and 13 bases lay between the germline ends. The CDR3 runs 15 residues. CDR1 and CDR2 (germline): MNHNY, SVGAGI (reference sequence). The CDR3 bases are TGTGCCAGCAGTTACGTCAGGGTCCCCGACTATGGCTACACCTTC. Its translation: CASSYVRVPDYGYTF.

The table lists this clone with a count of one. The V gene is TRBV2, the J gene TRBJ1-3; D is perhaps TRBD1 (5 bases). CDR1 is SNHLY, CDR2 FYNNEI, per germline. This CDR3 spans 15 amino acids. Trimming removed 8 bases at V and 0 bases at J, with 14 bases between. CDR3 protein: CASAEQAHSGNTIYF. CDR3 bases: TGTGCCAGCGCCGAACAGGCGCACTCTGGAAACACCATATATTTT.

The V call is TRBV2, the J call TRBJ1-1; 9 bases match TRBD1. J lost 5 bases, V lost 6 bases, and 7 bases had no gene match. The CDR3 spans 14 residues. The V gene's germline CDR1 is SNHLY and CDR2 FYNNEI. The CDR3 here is CASSVQGARTEAFF. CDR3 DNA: TGTGCCAGCAGCGTACAGGGGGCACGAACTGAAGCTTTCTTT.